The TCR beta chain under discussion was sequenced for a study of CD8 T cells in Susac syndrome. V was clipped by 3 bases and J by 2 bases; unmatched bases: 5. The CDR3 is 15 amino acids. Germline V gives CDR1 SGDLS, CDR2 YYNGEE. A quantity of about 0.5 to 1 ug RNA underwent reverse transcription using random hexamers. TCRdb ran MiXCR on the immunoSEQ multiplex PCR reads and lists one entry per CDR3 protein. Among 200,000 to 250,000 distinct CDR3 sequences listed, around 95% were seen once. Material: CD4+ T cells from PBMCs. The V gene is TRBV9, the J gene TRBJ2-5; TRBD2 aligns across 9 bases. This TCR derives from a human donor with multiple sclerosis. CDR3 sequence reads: CASSAISGGQETQYF. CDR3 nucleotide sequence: TGTGCCAGCAGCGCGATTAGCGGGGGACAAGAGACCCAGTACTTC.